These 18 T cell receptor beta chains originate from one sample sequenced in a study of T cells after yellow fever vaccination. TCRdb independently ran MiXCR on the 5' RACE reads; one entry per CDR3 protein. In the table there are under 600,000 distinct CDR3 sequences, around a fifth of which are singletons. This sample comprised PBMCs, obtained less than 25 days after the first yellow fever vaccination. The receptors come from a man younger than 35 who received the YFV17D yellow fever vaccine.

V gene TRBV5-1 combines with J gene TRBJ2-7; 10 bases align to TRBD1. The CDR3 spans 13 residues. Germline V gene lookup returns CDR1 SGHRS and CDR2 YFSETQ. With V trimmed by 3 bases and J by 7 bases, 4 bases remained unmatched. DNA of the CDR3: TGCGCCAGCAGCTCGGACAGGGGGTGGGAGCAGTACGTC. Its translation is CASSSDRGWEQYV.

V usage is TRBV20-1 and J usage is TRBJ2-1; D could derive from TRBD1 or TRBD2 (5 bases each). Trimming removed 5 bases from V and 2 bases from J, with 16 bases in between. The CDR3 covers 15 residues. CDR1 and CDR2 (germline): DFQATT, SNEGSKA (reference sequence). CDR3 in DNA: TGCAGTGCTTCCCCCTTGGGGGTGGCCTACAATGAGCAGTTCTTC. This translates into CSASPLGVAYNEQFF.

The V gene is TRBV28, the J gene TRBJ2-5; unclear D gene. The V end was cut by 11 bases, the J end by 4 bases, with 17 bases between. The germline CDR1 and CDR2 sequences are MDHEN and SYDVKM. The CDR3 runs 13 residues. CDR3 residues: CAAVRALGETQYF. In nucleotides, the CDR3 is TGTGCCGCCGTTCGGGCCCTGGGAGAGACCCAGTACTTC. The full variable domain, with the rest looked up from reference TRBV28 and TRBJ2-5, is DVKVTQSSRYLVKRTGEKVFLECVQDMDHENMFWYRQDPGLGLRLIYFSYDVKMKEKGDIPEGYSVSREKKERFSLILESASTNQTSMYLCAAVRALGETQYFGPGTRLLVL.

This clonotype turned up a few times. The V call is TRBV7-6, the J call TRBJ2-7; D assignment may be TRBD1 or TRBD2 (7 bases each). Germline values: CDR1 SGHVS, CDR2 FNYEAQ. The CDR3 has 14 residues. The V gene lost 8 bases and the J gene lost 0 bases, with 14 bases spanning the gap. CDR3 amino acids: CASRQGGNSYEQYF. In nucleotides, the CDR3 is TGTGCCAGCCGGCAGGGGGGGAACTCCTACGAGCAGTACTTC.

The V gene is TRBV20-1, the J gene TRBJ2-7; a weak D match, TRBD1 (6 bases). There are 14 residues in the CDR3. With 3 bases removed from V and 4 bases from J, the gap between germline ends came to 16 bases. CDR1 and CDR2 (germline): DFQATT, SNEGSKA (reference sequence). CDR3 DNA: TGCAGTGCTAGCGGACAGAGGAATGGGTACGAGCAGTACTTC. It yields the protein CSASGQRNGYEQYF.

This chain links TRBV20-1 with TRBJ1-1; no clear D gene. This CDR3 region has 16 residues. Germline V gene sequence: CDR1 DFQATT, CDR2 SNEGSKA (reference sequence). The ends were cut back, 0 bases at V and 0 bases at J, with 14 bases in the middle. The CDR3 loop reads CSARDPGLGLNTEAFF. For the CDR3, the DNA is TGCAGTGCTAGAGATCCTGGACTAGGGTTGAACACTGAAGCTTTCTTT.

This clonotype was found a few times. CDR3 nucleotide sequence: TGCGCCAGCAGCACCGGACAGGCTCCCTACGAGCAGTACTTC. Amino acid sequence: CASSTGQAPYEQYF. The chain uses TRBV5-1 and TRBJ2-7, with TRBD1 identical over 7 bases. The V segment lost 4 bases and the J segment 2 bases; nucleotides outside the gene matches: 6. CDR3 length: 14 residues. Germline CDR1 reads SGHRS; CDR2 reads YFSETQ.

The rearrangement links TRBV15 to TRBJ2-1, with 13 bases aligning to TRBD2. Germline trimming cut 0 bases from V and 12 bases from J; bases unmatched to any gene: 11. The CDR3 is 17 amino acids. CDR1 and CDR2 from the germline V gene are LNHNV and YYDKDF (reference sequence). The chain's CDR3 is CATSRDWGLAGRFVQFF. The CDR3, as DNA: TGTGCCACCAGCAGAGATTGGGGACTAGCGGGGCGCTTCGTGCAGTTCTTC.

This clonotype was seen a few times. This sequence joins TRBV28 and TRBJ1-2; D is perhaps TRBD1 (6 bases). V dropped 3 bases and J dropped 5 bases, with 13 bases sitting between them. The CDR3 contains 14 residues. Germline V gene data show CDR1 as MDHEN and CDR2 as SYDVKM. As DNA, the CDR3 is TGTGCCAGCAGTTTTGACAGGCCCCTTTATGGCTACACCTTC. Translated: CASSFDRPLYGYTF.

This clonotype was seen many times. The chain recombines TRBV9 with TRBJ2-7; perhaps TRBD1 as D (5 bases). Trimming removed 0 bases from V and 7 bases from J, with 17 bases in between. The CDR3 has 15 residues. Germline CDR1 and CDR2: SGDLS and YYNGEE. The CDR3 sequence: CASSVGGASWEEQYF. CDR3 bases: TGTGCCAGCAGCGTAGGTGGGGCAAGCTGGGAAGAGCAGTACTTC.

Concerning this clonotype itself: A junction end diverges from the germline sequence, so it may reflect a read error. The chain carries TRBV23-1 and TRBJ2-5; D unresolved. TRBV23-1 is treated as an ORF (open reading frame) with a function not yet certain. This CDR3 comprises 15 residues. The CDR3 loop is CVSCQKKGQAETQYF. CDR3 nucleotides: TGCGTCAGCTGTCAAAAGAAGGGCCAAGCAGAGACCCAGTACTTC.

This clonotype was seen ten or more times. The V gene is TRBV20-1, the J gene TRBJ2-1; possible D gene TRBD1, 6 bases. Germline V lookup: CDR1 DFQATT, CDR2 SNEGSKA (reference sequence). Trimming removed 0 bases from V and 2 bases from J, with 11 bases in between. The CDR3 runs to 15 residues. The CDR3 DNA is TGCAGTGCTAGAGATCAGGGACAAGCCTACAATGAGCAGTTCTTC. Translating it yields CSARDQGQAYNEQFF.

This chain connects TRBV27 to TRBJ2-3; 7 bases line up with TRBD1. CDR1 is MNHEY, CDR2 SMNVEV, per germline (reference sequence). The CDR3 is made up of 16 amino acids. Trimming took 3 bases from V and 2 from J; bases not matched to a gene: 8. The CDR3 sequence: CASSFYVGQTTDTQYF. The CDR3 bases are TGTGCCAGCAGTTTTTATGTGGGACAGACCACAGATACGCAGTATTTT.

This clonotype appeared a few times. The V call is TRBV4-2, the J call TRBJ1-1, with a weak D call TRBD1 (5 bases). The CDR3 totals 14 residues. Germline-derived CDR1 and CDR2 are LGHNA and YNFKEQ. Deletions cut 1 base from V and 4 bases from J, with 10 bases between. The CDR3 bases are TGTGCCAGCAGCCAAGGATTAGGGACCACTGAAGCTTTCTTT. As protein: CASSQGLGTTEAFF.

The V call is TRBV5-4, the J call TRBJ2-3, with D unclear. The germline V gene encodes CDR1 SGHNT and CDR2 YYREEE (reference sequence). V was shortened by 3 bases and J by 0 bases, with 11 bases between the two germline ends. The CDR3 totals 15 residues. The CDR3 protein is CASSSSLGSTDTQYF. DNA for the CDR3: TGTGCCAGCAGCTCGTCATTGGGTAGCACAGATACGCAGTATTTT.

V usage is TRBV25-1 and J usage is TRBJ1-2, with TRBD1 identical over 7 bases. CDR3 length: 16 amino acids. Losses at the gene ends were 3 bases for V and 1 base for J; bases not matched to a gene: 8. CDR1 is MGHDK, CDR2 SYGVNS, per germline. The CDR3 bases are TGTGCCAGCAGTGACATTAGGGACAGAAATAACTATGGCTACACCTTC. This translates into CASSDIRDRNNYGYTF.

This clonotype was seen a handful of times. This rearrangement joins TRBV27 to TRBJ2-6; a possible D gene is TRBD1 (6 bases). CDR3 length: 18 amino acids. Germline CDR1 MNHEY, CDR2 SMNVEV (reference sequence). Trimming stripped 4 bases from V and 0 bases from J, with 16 bases between. The CDR3 here is CASSSTRQGSSGANVLTF. CDR3 in DNA: TGTGCCAGCAGTTCCACACGTCAGGGGTCCTCTGGGGCCAACGTCCTGACTTTC.

In its sample, this clonotype was seen a few times. The gene calls are TRBV28 and TRBJ2-6, with D possibly being TRBD1 or TRBD2 (5 bases each). CDR3 length: 14 amino acids. V was shortened by 6 bases and J by 10 bases, with 16 bases between the two germline ends. Germline V lookup: CDR1 MDHEN, CDR2 SYDVKM. The CDR3 DNA reads as TGTGCCAGCAGGCCTGCCGGGACGGTAAACGTCCTGACTTTC. It encodes CASRPAGTVNVLTF.